Listed below are T cell receptor beta chains from one sample, sequenced in a study of vaccination effects on CD4 cells after COVID-19. Antigen specificity for these receptors is unknown. This table comes from immunoSEQ multiplex PCR, and its TCRdb copy is limited to in-frame clones, with some not included. The data show approximately 78,000 clones, about 80% seen once. The starting material was CD4+ T cells from PBMCs cultured with HCoV-229E spike peptides, obtained after COVID-19 vaccination. The source of these receptors is a human donor who received a COVID-19 vaccine. CDR3s include the opening cysteine and the closing phenylalanine or tryptophan. Each record gives: clone size, J gene, D gene, V gene, CDR3 protein, CDR3 DNA. The D gene is left open where the match is weak. The size of a clone is reported for some rows only, either as once, few or many, or as a class for expanded clones.

>.|TRBJ2-3|TRBD2|TRBV5-4
CASSVAGDTDTQYF
TGTGCCAGCAGCGTAGCGGGGGACACAGATACGCAGTATTTT
>.|TRBJ2-3|.|TRBV18
CASSPYHIETGADTQYF
TGTGCCAGCTCACCTTATCATATTGAGACGGGAGCAGATACGCAGTATTTT
>.|TRBJ1-5|TRBD1|TRBV2
CASSGDRAPNQPQHF
TGTGCCAGCAGTGGGGACAGGGCCCCCAATCAGCCCCAGCATTTT
>.|TRBJ2-2|.|TRBV9
CASSVQQYTGELFF
TGTGCCAGCAGCGTACAACAGTACACCGGGGAGCTGTTTTTT
>.|TRBJ1-4|TRBD1|TRBV4-3
CASSQGTGVTNEKLFF
TGCGCCAGCAGCCAAGGGACAGGGGTAACTAATGAAAAACTGTTTTTT
>.|TRBJ2-5|.|TRBV2
CASTRTPYQETQYF
TGTGCCAGCACGAGGACACCTTACCAAGAGACCCAGTACTTC
>once|TRBJ2-1|.|TRBV24-1
CATSDHGSRSYNEQFF
TGTGCCACCAGTGACCACGGGTCGCGGTCCTACAATGAGCAGTTCTTC
>.|TRBJ2-5|.|TRBV21-1
CASSKDHGVGETQYF
TGTGCCAGCAGCAAAGATCACGGCGTGGGGGAGACCCAGTACTTC
>few|TRBJ1-2|.|TRBV7-3
CASSPSGARGYTF
TGTGCCAGCAGCCCGTCGGGGGCAAGGGGCTACACCTTC
>few|TRBJ1-2|.|TRBV3-1/TRBV3-2
CASSHSSGWGYGYTF
TGTGCCAGCAGCCACTCCTCCGGGTGGGGCTATGGCTACACCTTC
>.|TRBJ2-5|TRBD2|TRBV7-9
CASSLGLAEETQYF
TGTGCCAGCAGCTTGGGACTAGCGGAAGAGACCCAGTACTTC
>.|TRBJ2-2|.|TRBV5-6
CASSLVAGAGTGELFF
TGTGCCAGCAGCTTGGTTGCGGGCGCAGGGACCGGGGAGCTGTTTTTT
>.|TRBJ1-5|TRBD1|TRBV7-8
CASSWGQGSRQPQHF
TGTGCCAGCAGCTGGGGACAGGGCAGCAGACAGCCCCAGCATTTT
>.|TRBJ2-1|.|TRBV6-6
CASSFDPYNEQFF
TGTGCCAGCAGTTTCGACCCCTACAATGAGCAGTTCTTC
>.|TRBJ2-2|.|TRBV18
CASSPPWRGRSGELFF
TGTGCCAGCTCACCACCATGGCGGGGACGGTCCGGGGAGCTGTTTTTT
>.|TRBJ1-6|.|TRBV19
CAARGPNSPLHF
TGTGCAGCTCGGGGCCCCAATTCACCCCTCCACTTT
>medium-sized|TRBJ1-3|.|TRBV3-1/TRBV3-2
CASSQAAWGGGGNTIYF
TGTGCCAGCAGCCAAGCTGCATGGGGGGGAGGTGGAAACACCATATATTTT
>.|TRBJ1-3|.|TRBV9
CASSSRGTPNLGNTIYF
TGTGCCAGCAGCTCTCGAGGGACACCAAACCTGGGAAACACCATATATTTT
>.|TRBJ2-4|.|TRBV7-9
CASSSPGWLNIQYF
TGTGCCAGCAGCTCTCCGGGATGGTTGAACATTCAGTACTTC
>.|TRBJ1-6|TRBD1|TRBV6-5
CASSSRDRDPLHF
TGTGCCAGCAGTAGCCGGGACAGGGACCCCCTCCACTTT
>few|TRBJ2-2|TRBD1|TRBV4-1
CASSQGTGGSTGELFF
TGCGCCAGCAGCCAAGGGACAGGGGGCTCAACCGGGGAGCTGTTTTTT
>.|TRBJ1-5|.|TRBV18
CASSPLDRAMSPQHF
TGTGCCAGCTCACCTCTGGATAGGGCGATGTCGCCCCAGCATTTT
>.|TRBJ1-1|TRBD1|TRBV6-5
CASSYVTGGGKAFF
TGTGCCAGCAGTTATGTGACAGGGGGCGGAAAAGCTTTCTTT
>.|TRBJ1-4|.|TRBV6-5
CASRPPGANEKLFF
TGTGCCAGCAGACCACCGGGAGCTAATGAAAAACTGTTTTTT
>.|TRBJ1-4|TRBD1|TRBV7-2
CASSSWTGSEKLFF
TGTGCCAGCAGCTCTTGGACAGGGAGTGAAAAACTGTTTTTT
>.|TRBJ1-2|.|TRBV19
CATNQGYGYTF
TGTGCCACCAACCAGGGGTATGGCTACACCTTC
>once|TRBJ1-2|.|TRBV5-1
CASSLSGAYGYTF
TGCGCCAGCAGCTTGTCAGGGGCCTATGGCTACACCTTC
>.|TRBJ2-5|.|TRBV7-2
CASSSSYYATQYF
TGTGCCAGCAGCTCAAGCTACTATGCGACCCAGTACTTC
>.|TRBJ1-2|.|TRBV7-8
CASSLVARGTIGYTF
TGTGCCAGCAGCTTAGTCGCGAGGGGAACTATTGGCTACACCTTC
>.|TRBJ2-3|.|TRBV9
CASSVGGADTQYF
TGTGCCAGCAGCGTAGGGGGCGCAGATACGCAGTATTTT
>.|TRBJ1-4|.|TRBV30
CAWSVGGANNEKLFF
TGTGCCTGGAGTGTAGGAGGGGCGAATAATGAAAAACTGTTTTTT
>.|TRBJ2-3|TRBD2|TRBV19
CASSTLGAGARDDTQYF
TGTGCCAGTAGTACTCTGGGAGCGGGGGCCCGAGATGATACGCAGTATTTT
>.|TRBJ2-1|.|TRBV4-2
CASSPGTTSYNEQFF
TGTGCCAGCAGCCCGGGGACCACCTCATACAATGAGCAGTTCTTC
>once|TRBJ1-5|TRBD1|TRBV7-2
CASSPGQGINQPQHF
TGTGCCAGCAGCCCGGGACAGGGGATCAATCAGCCCCAGCATTTT
>.|TRBJ1-5|.|TRBV6-5
CASSRGGTYQPQHF
TGTGCCAGCAGTCGAGGGGGAACCTATCAGCCCCAGCATTTT
>.|TRBJ2-1|.|TRBV10-2
CASSEEGGHRFF
TGCGCCAGCAGTGAGGAGGGGGGGCACCGGTTCTTC
>.|TRBJ2-3|.|TRBV9
CASSVGMTNTDTQYF
TGTGCCAGCAGCGTAGGAATGACTAACACAGATACGCAGTATTTT
>.|TRBJ2-5|.|TRBV4-1
CASSDPGTLGETQYF
TGCGCCAGCAGCGACCCCGGGACCCTCGGAGAGACCCAGTACTTC
>.|TRBJ1-1|.|TRBV24-1
CATSSGEARAFF
TGTGCCACCAGTAGCGGAGAGGCCCGAGCTTTCTTT
>few|TRBJ2-2|.|TRBV12-5
CASGLYGGHTGELFF
TGTGCTAGTGGTTTGTATGGGGGGCACACCGGGGAGCTGTTTTTT
>.|TRBJ2-3|.|TRBV19
CASRNTDTQYF
TGTGCCAGTAGAAACACAGATACGCAGTATTTT
>.|TRBJ1-5|TRBD1|TRBV6-2/TRBV6-3
CASSYGTGDQPQHF
TGTGCCAGCAGCTATGGGACAGGGGATCAGCCCCAGCATTTT
>few|TRBJ1-1|.|TRBV28
CASIQLQGGIAFF
TGTGCCAGCATTCAACTCCAGGGAGGGATAGCTTTCTTT
>.|TRBJ1-2|TRBD1|TRBV9
CASSPQDRGTYGYTF
TGTGCCAGCAGCCCCCAGGACAGGGGAACGTATGGCTACACCTTC
>.|TRBJ2-1|TRBD2|TRBV7-2
CASSSRTSANNEQFF
TGTGCCAGCAGCTCAAGGACTAGCGCGAACAATGAGCAGTTCTTC
>.|TRBJ2-2|TRBD2|TRBV4-3
CASSQGMSGGAVTGELFF
TGCGCCAGCAGCCAAGGGATGAGCGGGGGGGCGGTTACCGGGGAGCTGTTTTTT
>.|TRBJ1-2|.|TRBV6-5
CASSRASAGYGYTF
TGTGCCAGCAGTCGGGCTTCGGCGGGTTATGGCTACACCTTC